Following are 32 T cell receptor beta chains from one sample sequenced in a study of CXCR3-negative and CXCR3-positive naive CD8 T cells. UMI-tagged TRB cDNA libraries were built via 5' RACE. After re-calling the 5' RACE reads, TCRdb lists one entry per CDR3 protein, DNA absent. The sample holds some 130,000 distinct CDR3 sequences. The sequencing sample was made of naive CXCR3- CD8+ T cells from blood. As to subset: CD45RO-CCR7+CD27+CD95- naive CD8+ T cells lacking CXCR3 (TNR3-). The receptors stem from a human donor in good health. Some clones in this sample may be carry-over from other donors' samples.

The chain carries TRBV5-1 and TRBJ2-7; TCRdb calls TRBD1, which cannot be checked without DNA. Looked up from germline, CDR1 is SGHRS and CDR2 is YFSETQ. This CDR3 has 15 residues. CDR3 residues: CASSKDRGSLYEQYF.

The chain is built from TRBV19 and TRBJ2-1; TCRdb selects TRBD2, and the lack of DNA leaves this call unchecked. This CDR3 is 15 amino acids long. Germline V lookup: CDR1 LNHDA, CDR2 SQIVND (reference sequence). The CDR3 is CASSIGGGNYNEQFF.

This rearrangement joins TRBV7-6 to TRBJ2-2; lacking DNA, the TRBD2 call made by TCRdb goes unchecked. This CDR3 is built from 19 residues. CDR1 is SGHVS and CDR2 is FNYEAQ in the germline V gene. The CDR3 region is CASSLPHGGGPEHTGELFF.

CDR3 residues: CASSQEGTGVHEQYF. The J gene is TRBJ2-7, the V gene TRBV4-1; TCRdb calls TRBD1, which cannot be checked without DNA. CDR3 length: 15 amino acids. Germline V gene lookup returns CDR1 MGHRA and CDR2 YSYEKL.

V is TRBV20-1 and J is TRBJ2-7; with no DNA, the TCRdb D assignment of TRBD2 cannot be verified. Looked up from germline, CDR1 is DFQATT and CDR2 is SNEGSKA (reference sequence). This CDR3 is built from 14 residues. The CDR3 spells CSARVSGRELEQYF.

The rearrangement uses TRBV7-3 and TRBJ2-1; TCRdb selects TRBD2, and the lack of DNA leaves this call unchecked. Germline V CDR1 and CDR2: SGHTA, FQGTGA. CDR3 length equals 15 residues. The CDR3 region is CASSPAGGGLKEQFF.

This sequence joins TRBV15 and TRBJ1-5; absent DNA, TCRdb's TRBD1 call cannot be checked. Germline V CDR1 and CDR2: LNHNV, YYDKDF (reference sequence). The CDR3 is made up of 15 amino acids. This chain's CDR3 is CATSMDRNSNQPQHF.

The rearrangement uses TRBV10-2 and TRBJ1-1. Germline loops: CDR1 WSHSY, CDR2 SAAADI. This CDR3 spans 16 amino acids. CDR3 protein: CASSEPGLRVNTEAFF.

The rearrangement joins TRBV6-2 or TRBV6-3 to TRBJ2-7; the D call from TCRdb, TRBD2, cannot be confirmed without DNA. CDR1 and CDR2 (germline): MNHEY, SVGEGT. The CDR3 has 15 residues. Here the CDR3 reads CASSPGLAFSYEQYF.

V and J are TRBV4-3 and TRBJ2-3; the TCRdb D gene call, TRBD1, has no DNA to confirm it. The CDR3 loop spans 15 amino acids. CDR1 and CDR2 (germline): LGHNA, YSLEER. CDR3 residues: CASSRRDSPRDTQYF.

This chain joins TRBV9 and TRBJ2-6; as DNA is missing, the TRBD1 call by TCRdb cannot be tested. This CDR3 spans 14 amino acids. Germline CDR1 reads SGDLS; CDR2 reads YYNGEE. The CDR3 loop reads CASTTGSGANVLTF.

V gene TRBV12-3 or TRBV12-4 combines with J gene TRBJ2-1; no DNA is available, so the TRBD2 call from TCRdb remains unchecked. This CDR3 region has 14 residues. Here the CDR3 reads CASSFYSGGNEQFF.

The chain joins TRBV20-1 to TRBJ2-7; TCRdb reports TRBD1, a call that lacks DNA to check it against. The CDR3 totals 14 residues. From germline, CDR1 is DFQATT and CDR2 SNEGSKA (reference sequence). The CDR3 sequence is CSGADRGFSYEQYF.

J is TRBJ1-1 and V is TRBV7-6; with no DNA, the TCRdb D assignment of TRBD1 cannot be verified. Germline V CDR1 and CDR2: SGHVS, FNYEAQ. The CDR3 totals 14 residues. The chain's CDR3 is CASSLSTPGTEAFF.

The genes are TRBV15 and TRBJ2-7; absent DNA, TCRdb's TRBD1 call cannot be checked. The CDR3 sequence is 14 residues long. The germline CDR1 and CDR2 sequences are LNHNV and YYDKDF (reference sequence). CDR3 protein: CATSRGRQGYEQYF.

J is TRBJ2-7 and V is TRBV4-1; the TCRdb D gene call, TRBD1, has no DNA to confirm it. Germline CDR1 MGHRA, CDR2 YSYEKL. The CDR3 contains 15 residues. The CDR3 loop reads CASSLTGTGGYEQYF.

V and J are TRBV4-1 and TRBJ2-1; the D gene TCRdb calls, TRBD2, cannot be checked with no DNA. The CDR3 has 16 residues. CDR1 is MGHRA, CDR2 YSYEKL, per germline. The CDR3 region is CASSQAGTSGSYEQFF.

Here the CDR3 reads CASSDGGRGGTDTQYF. The V and J genes are TRBV2 and TRBJ2-3; checking the TCRdb D call of TRBD2 is not possible without DNA. The CDR3 consists of 16 residues. The germline V gene encodes CDR1 SNHLY and CDR2 FYNNEI.

The rearrangement uses TRBV3-1 and TRBJ1-1. This CDR3 comprises 11 residues. Germline assignment: CDR1 LGHDT and CDR2 YNNKEL (reference sequence). The CDR3 loop is CASRYNTEAFF. Variable domain in full (rest from reference TRBV3-1 and TRBJ1-1): DTAVSQTPKYLVTQMGNDKSIKCEQNLGHDTMYWYKQDSKKFLKIMFSYNNKELIINETVPNRFSPKSPDKAHLNLHINSLELGDSAVYFCASRYNTEAFFGQGTRLTVV.

The chain employs TRBV28 and TRBJ2-7. The CDR3 spans 13 residues. Germline-derived CDR1 and CDR2 are MDHEN and SYDVKM. Here the CDR3 reads CASNLFVADEQYF.

V and J are TRBV4-2 and TRBJ2-7; TCRdb indicates TRBD2, and absent DNA this call remains unverified. The CDR3 is 17 residues long. Germline V gene sequence: CDR1 LGHNA, CDR2 YNFKEQ. This chain's CDR3 is CASSQEHVTSGSYEQYF.

The chain uses TRBV25-1 and TRBJ2-7. The CDR3 is 12 residues long. Germline-derived CDR1 and CDR2 are MGHDK and SYGVNS. CDR3: CATQGTSYEQYF.

The chain combines TRBV29-1 with TRBJ2-7; TCRdb's assignment of TRBD1 cannot be checked, as there is no DNA. There are 14 residues in the CDR3. Germline V CDR1 and CDR2: SQVTM, ANQGSEA. This chain's CDR3 is CSVPSWDSTYEQYF.

The chain carries TRBV6-1 and TRBJ2-7; the D gene TCRdb calls, TRBD1, cannot be checked with no DNA. The CDR3 runs to 17 residues. CDR1 is MNHNS, CDR2 SASEGT, per germline. CDR3 protein: CASSEPPATGRFYEQYF.

The CDR3 sequence: CASSLLPGLAGISYEQYF. The chain carries TRBV28 and TRBJ2-7; the TCRdb call, TRBD2, lacks DNA for checking. This CDR3 contains 18 residues. Germline V gives CDR1 MDHEN, CDR2 SYDVKM.

V and J are TRBV5-1 and TRBJ2-3; TCRdb indicates TRBD1, and absent DNA this call remains unverified. CDR1 SGHRS and CDR2 YFSETQ come from the germline V gene. The CDR3 totals 15 residues. CDR3 protein: CASSAGATHTDTQYF.

The chain combines TRBV5-6 with TRBJ1-1; TCRdb's assignment of TRBD1 cannot be checked, as there is no DNA. Germline V lookup: CDR1 SGHDT, CDR2 YYEEEE. This CDR3 spans 15 amino acids. This CDR3 reads CASSLASTGNTEAFF.

The chain employs TRBV29-1 and TRBJ1-1. The germline V gene encodes CDR1 SQVTM and CDR2 ANQGSEA. This CDR3 comprises 12 residues. The CDR3 loop reads CSVETMNTEAFF. Full variable domain (missing parts from reference TRBV29-1 and TRBJ1-1): SAVISQKPSRDICQRGTSLTIQCQVDSQVTMMFWYRQQPGQSLTLIATANQGSEATYESGFVIDKFPISRPNLTFSTLTVSNMSPEDSSIYLCSVETMNTEAFFGQGTRLTVV.

The J gene is TRBJ2-1, the V gene TRBV19; there is no DNA to check the TCRdb D call of TRBD1. Germline CDR1 and CDR2: LNHDA and SQIVND (reference sequence). The CDR3 extends over 17 amino acids. This CDR3 is CASSIGGGGSSYNEQFF.

CDR3 sequence reads: CASTAHGTAKNTEAFF. This chain joins TRBV12-3 or TRBV12-4 and TRBJ1-1; TCRdb proposes TRBD1, but this gene call is untestable without DNA. CDR3 size: 16 residues.

The chain joins TRBV3-1 to TRBJ2-1; TCRdb reports TRBD2, a call that lacks DNA to check it against. Germline lookup yields CDR1 LGHDT and CDR2 YNNKEL (reference sequence). This CDR3 has 15 residues. CDR3 sequence: CASRQGLAGHNEQFF.

The gene calls are TRBV5-1 and TRBJ2-2; TCRdb picks TRBD2, but there is no DNA to check that call. The CDR3 spans 15 residues. Germline lookup yields CDR1 SGHRS and CDR2 YFSETQ. The CDR3 region is CASRPPAGPLGELFF.